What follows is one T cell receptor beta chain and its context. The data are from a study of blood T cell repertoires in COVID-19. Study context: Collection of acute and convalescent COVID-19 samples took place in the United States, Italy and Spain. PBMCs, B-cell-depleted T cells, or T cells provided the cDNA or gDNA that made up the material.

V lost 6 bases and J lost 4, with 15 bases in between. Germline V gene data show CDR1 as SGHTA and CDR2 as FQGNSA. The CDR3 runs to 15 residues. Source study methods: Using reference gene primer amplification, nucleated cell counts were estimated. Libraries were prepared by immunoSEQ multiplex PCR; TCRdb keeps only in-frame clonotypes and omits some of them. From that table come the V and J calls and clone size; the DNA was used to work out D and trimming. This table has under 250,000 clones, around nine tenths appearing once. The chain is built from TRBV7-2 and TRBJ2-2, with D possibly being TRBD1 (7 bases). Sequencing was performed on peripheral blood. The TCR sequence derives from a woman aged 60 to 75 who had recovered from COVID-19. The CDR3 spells CASSEPGGFTGELFF. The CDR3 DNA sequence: TGTGCCAGCAGTGAACCAGGGGGGTTCACCGGGGAGCTGTTTTTT.